This section outlines one TCR beta chain sequence together with its context. No antigen is known for it. This entry comes from a study of metastatic and nonmetastatic thyroid tumors. Study-wide points: Reports indicated that malignant thyroid tumors showed significantly higher TCR beta diversity than benign nodules did, in blood and tumor.

The CDR3 has 16 amino acids. The germline gives CDR1 MGHRA, CDR2 YSYEKL. Trimming at V came to 0 bases and at J to 2 bases, leaving 6 bases not matched to a gene. Among the patients, none had received any treatment before thyroid surgery. Study processing details: Researchers built a distant-metastasis classifier for papillary thyroid cancer that drew on CDR3 differences across clinicopathological groups. Using MiXCR, TCRdb reanalyzed the PCR reads. These V and J calls rely on TCRdb rather than the paper's analysis. The top ten hold 3.5% to 4.5% of the sample, which has more than 50,000 clones, roughly 20% seen once.

The clonotype comes from a female donor with papillary thyroid cancer or a benign thyroid nodule (not recorded which). Some clones in this sample may be carry-over from other donors' samples. The chain employs TRBV4-1 and TRBJ2-7, with 8 bases lining up with TRBD2. The material sequenced was blood. CDR3 in amino acids: CASSQEAGDSAYEQYF. The DNA of the CDR3 is TGCGCCAGCAGCCAAGAAGCGGGAGACAGCGCCTACGAGCAGTACTTC.